Given below is one T cell receptor (beta chain) in context. The data originate from a study of blood T cells in healthy people across ages. Isolated per sample were at least 6 million PBMCs. Germline V gene sequence: CDR1 DFQATT, CDR2 SNEGSKA (reference sequence). V gave up 7 bases and J gave up 7 bases; unmatched junction bases: 14. This CDR3 has 15 amino acids. The use of a sample-barcoded 5' primer and a J-beta primer mix characterized a second PCR of 7 to 11 cycles. Researchers report that a template-switch adaptor with 12 random nucleotides tagged each cDNA molecule. Each CDR3 protein gets one entry after TCRdb re-called the 5' RACE reads with MiXCR. The top ten clones hold 11% of a sample with some 1.6 million distinct CDR3 sequences, roughly a third of them seen once.

The source of this sequence is a woman aged 30 to 39 in good health. The V and J genes are TRBV20-1 and TRBJ2-7; 12 nucleotides align to TRBD1. The specimen sequenced was blood. This chain's CDR3 is CSGRYRDRGLGEQYF. The CDR3 DNA is TGCAGTGGCCGATACCGGGACAGGGGGCTGGGAGAGCAGTACTTC.